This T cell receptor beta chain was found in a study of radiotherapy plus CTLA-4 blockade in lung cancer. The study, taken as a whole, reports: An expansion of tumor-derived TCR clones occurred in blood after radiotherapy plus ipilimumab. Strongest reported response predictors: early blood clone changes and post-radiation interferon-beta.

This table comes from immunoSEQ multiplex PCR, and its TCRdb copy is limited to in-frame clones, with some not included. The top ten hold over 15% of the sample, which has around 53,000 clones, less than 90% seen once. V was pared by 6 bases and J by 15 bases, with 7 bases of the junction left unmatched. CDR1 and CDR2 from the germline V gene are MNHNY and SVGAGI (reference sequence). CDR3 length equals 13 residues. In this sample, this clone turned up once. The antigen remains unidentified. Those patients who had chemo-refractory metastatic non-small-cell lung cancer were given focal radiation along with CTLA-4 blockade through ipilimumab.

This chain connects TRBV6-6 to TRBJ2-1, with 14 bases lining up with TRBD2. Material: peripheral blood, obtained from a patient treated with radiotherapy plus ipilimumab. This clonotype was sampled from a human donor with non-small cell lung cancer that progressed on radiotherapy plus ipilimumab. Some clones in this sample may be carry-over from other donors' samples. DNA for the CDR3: TGTGCCAGCAGGACTAGCGGGGGGGGCGGGCCGTTCTTC. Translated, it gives CASRTSGGGGPFF.